This T cell receptor (beta chain) was found in a study of blood T cell repertoires in COVID-19. Some clones are missing from TCRdb's copy, which holds only in-frame ones; the method was immunoSEQ multiplex PCR. The table has roughly 250,000 clones, approximately 90% seen once. The length of the CDR3 is 13 residues. Germline trimming cut 8 bases from V and 3 bases from J; bases unmatched to any gene: 5. Germline values: CDR1 MNHEY, CDR2 SMNVEV (reference sequence). The clonotype comes from a human donor in a cohort exposed to, infected with or recovered from COVID-19 (not recorded which). The donor label of this sample is uncertain. The chain joins TRBV27 to TRBJ1-2; 8 bases are shared with TRBD1. The sample taken for sequencing was PBMCs or T cells enriched from blood (not recorded which). CDR3 protein: CASGKTGDYGYTF. CDR3 bases: TGTGCCAGCGGGAAGACAGGGGACTATGGCTACACCTTC.